The clone carrying this T cell receptor (beta chain) was detected only once. This CDR3 contains 16 residues. V was cut by 0 bases and J by 6 bases, with 14 bases left in between. CDR1 SEHNR and CDR2 FQNEAQ come from the germline V gene (reference sequence). Repertoires were generated with immunoSEQ multiplex PCR, while TCRdb's copy carries only in-frame clones and drops some. Of fewer than 150,000 clones in the sample, roughly 86% were seen once. These data come from a study of blood T cell repertoires in COVID-19. Looking at the study overall: PBMCs, B-cell-depleted T cells, or T cells were the source of the cDNA or gDNA that made up the material.

Sequencing input: peripheral blood. The chain couples TRBV7-9 to TRBJ2-2, with D perhaps TRBD1 (6 bases). This clonotype was obtained from a human donor in a cohort sampled during active COVID-19. CDR3 sequence: CASSLATGPQPGELFF. In DNA form, the CDR3 reads TGTGCCAGCAGCTTAGCAACAGGGCCCCAGCCCGGGGAGCTGTTTTTT.